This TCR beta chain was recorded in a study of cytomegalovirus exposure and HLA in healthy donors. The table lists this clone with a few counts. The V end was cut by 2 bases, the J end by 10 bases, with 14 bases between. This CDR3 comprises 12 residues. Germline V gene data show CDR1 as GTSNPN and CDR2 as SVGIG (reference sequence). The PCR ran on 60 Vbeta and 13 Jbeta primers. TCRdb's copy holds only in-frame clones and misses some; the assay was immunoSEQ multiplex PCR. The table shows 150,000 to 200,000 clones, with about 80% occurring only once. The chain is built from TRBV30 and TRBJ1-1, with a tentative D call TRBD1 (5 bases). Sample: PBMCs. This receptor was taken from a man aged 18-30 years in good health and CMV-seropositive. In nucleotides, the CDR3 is TGTGCCTGGAGTAGGTCGGGGGTCTTAGCTTTCTTT. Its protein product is CAWSRSGVLAFF.